This T cell receptor (beta chain) was identified in a study of control samples from healthy donors and cancer patients. The repertoire was sequenced with immunoSEQ multiplex PCR; TCRdb's copy has only in-frame clones and lacks some. The table records some 96,000 clones, 85% to 95% of them present only once. CDR3 size: 13 residues. Deletions cut 1 base from V and 12 bases from J, with 13 bases between. Germline V CDR1 and CDR2: SGHAT, FQDESV (reference sequence). This clone appeared a few times. Material for sequencing was blood. The sequence was obtained from a man between 18 and 29 years old in good health. The chain has TRBV11-1 and TRBJ2-1; TRBD2 might be the D (6 bases). CDR3 bases: TGTGCCAGCAGCTTAGGGACGGGGGATGGGCAGTTCTTC. Residues: CASSLGTGDGQFF. The variable domain in full, with the rest retrieved from reference TRBV11-1 and TRBJ2-1, is EAEVAQSPRYKITEKSQAVAFWCDPISGHATLYWYRQILGQGPELLVQFQDESVVDDSQLPKDRFSAERLKGVDSTLKIQPAELGDSAMYLCASSLGTGDGQFFGPGTRLTVL.